This T cell receptor beta chain stems from a study of cytomegalovirus exposure and HLA in healthy donors. Points from the study as a whole: Most TCR sequences were uncommon, yet certain public TCRs appeared in many donors. Reportedly, diagnosis of cytomegalovirus status by the classifier showed high specificity and sensitivity. The study recorded 160 or so TCR beta chains that were cytomegalovirus-associated.

TCRdb's copy holds only in-frame clones and misses some; the assay was immunoSEQ multiplex PCR. The table has 120,000 or so clones, 85% to 90% seen once. A word on this clone: Its antigen is unidentified.

This TCR came from a man aged 25-45 years in good health and CMV-seronegative. Sequenced input: PBMCs.

The DNA for the CDR3 is TGTGCCAGCAGCTTGGCCTTTCCTGCGTCTAACTATGGCTACACCTTC. Its translation: CASSLAFPASNYGYTF. The chain links TRBV5-6 to TRBJ1-2, with no clear D. Germline CDR1 is SGHDT and CDR2 is YYEEEE. The CDR3 is made up of 16 amino acids. V gave up 0 bases and J gave up 0 bases, with 12 bases separating them.